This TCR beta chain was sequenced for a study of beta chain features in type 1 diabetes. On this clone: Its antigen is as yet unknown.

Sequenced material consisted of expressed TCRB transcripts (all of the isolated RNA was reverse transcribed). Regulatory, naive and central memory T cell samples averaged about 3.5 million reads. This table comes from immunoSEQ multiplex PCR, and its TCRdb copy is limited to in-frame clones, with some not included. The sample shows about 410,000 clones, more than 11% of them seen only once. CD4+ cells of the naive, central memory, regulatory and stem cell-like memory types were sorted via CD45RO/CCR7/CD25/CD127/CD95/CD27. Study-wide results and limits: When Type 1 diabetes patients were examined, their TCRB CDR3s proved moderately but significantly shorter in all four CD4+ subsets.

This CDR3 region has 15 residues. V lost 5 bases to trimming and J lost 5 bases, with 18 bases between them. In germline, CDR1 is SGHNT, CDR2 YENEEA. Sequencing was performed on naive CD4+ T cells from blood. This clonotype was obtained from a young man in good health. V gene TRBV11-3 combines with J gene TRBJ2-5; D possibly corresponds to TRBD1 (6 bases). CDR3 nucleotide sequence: TGTGCCAGCAGCACAAACAGGGTTCGAGGGGAGACCCAGTACTTC. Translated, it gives CASSTNRVRGETQYF.